The clone carrying this TCR beta chain was observed many times. Its antigen remains unidentified. The sequenced fragment ends 3 residues before the CDR3 boundary, so the rest is inferred from the germline J gene. This record belongs to a study of T cell clonality in common variable immunodeficiency. Study results and caveats: CVID subjects shared fewer TCRbeta clones than healthy controls did. The cause of increased CVID clonality remains unclear without subpopulation sequencing. Patient heterogeneity in the CVID cohort limited correlations between repertoire features and clinical complications.

Trimming took 11 bases from V and 5 from J, leaving 18 bases between them. CDR1 is SEHNR, CDR2 FQNEAQ, per germline (reference sequence). This CDR3 comprises 13 residues. CVID and control samples used equivalent genomic DNA input. Clones were sequenced by immunoSEQ multiplex PCR, and TCRdb holds only the in-frame ones, with some missing. The table lists some 45,000 clones, with no singletons. The J gene is TRBJ2-5, the V gene TRBV7-9, with unresolved D. The receptor was isolated from a person aged 18 to 70 in good health. The material sequenced was peripheral blood mononuclear cells. CDR3 sequence: CAASQTARETQYF. CDR3 bases read: TGTGCCGCGTCACAGACCGCGAGGGAGACC.